This T cell receptor beta chain was documented in a study of blood T cell repertoires in COVID-19. This clone was observed a handful of times. This sample includes further DNA sequences coding for the same CDR3. Assay: immunoSEQ multiplex PCR; the TCRdb copy retains only in-frame clones and omits some. The sample lists 150,000 to 200,000 clones, around 80% occurring once. CDR3 length equals 16 residues. The ends lost 1 base at V and 3 bases at J; junction bases unmatched: 3. The germline CDR1 and CDR2 sequences are LGHNA and YSLEER. This clonotype was obtained from a woman of 80 years or more with acute or convalescent COVID-19. Sequenced sample: peripheral blood. J is TRBJ2-3 and V is TRBV4-3, with 11 bases fitting TRBD2. CDR3 sequence (DNA): TGCGCCAGCAGCCAAGCGGCTAGCGGGGGGACAGATACGCAGTATTTT. The encoded protein is CASSQAASGGTDTQYF.